Below are 10 T cell receptor beta chains sequenced from a single sample in a study of beta chain features in type 1 diabetes. Expressed TCRB transcripts were sequenced because the isolated RNA had all been reverse transcribed beforehand. TCRdb's copy holds only in-frame clones and misses some; the assay was immunoSEQ multiplex PCR. The data show 300,000 to 450,000 clones, around a fifth seen once. The sequenced sample was naive CD4+ T cells from blood. Receptor source: a woman aged 18-29 years in good health.

This clone has a handful of counts. The chain recombines TRBV12-5 with TRBJ1-1, with a tentative D call TRBD1 (5 bases). Deletions cut 2 bases from V and 3 bases from J, with 13 bases between. The CDR3 contains 15 residues. Looked up from germline, CDR1 is LGHNT and CDR2 is FRNRAP. The CDR3 DNA follows: TGTGCTAGTGGTTTGTTGCTATCGGGGGACACTGAAGCTTTCTTT. Protein: CASGLLLSGDTEAFF.

This clone was observed a handful of times. The chain carries TRBV19 and TRBJ2-6, with a weak D call TRBD2 (5 bases). The CDR3 length is 15 residues. With 5 bases removed from V and 2 bases from J, the gap between germline ends came to 10 bases. Germline V gene data show CDR1 as LNHDA and CDR2 as SQIVND (reference sequence). This CDR3 is CASSLFGAGANVLTF. In DNA, the CDR3 is TGTGCCAGTAGTCTCTTCGGGGCTGGGGCCAACGTCCTGACTTTC.

The CDR3 spells CASSQDSGISYEQYF. The CDR3 coding sequence is TGCGCCAGCAGCCAAGATTCGGGGATCTCCTACGAGCAGTACTTC. V and J are TRBV4-3 and TRBJ2-7, with D perhaps TRBD2 (5 bases). The CDR3 covers 15 residues. The V gene lost 0 bases and the J gene lost 0 bases, with 9 bases spanning the gap. The germline V gene encodes CDR1 LGHNA and CDR2 YSLEER.

The rearrangement joins TRBV5-1 to TRBJ2-5; 10 nucleotides align to TRBD2. The germline CDR1 and CDR2 sequences are SGHRS and YFSETQ. CDR3 length equals 15 residues. Unmatched junction bases numbered 2, after V lost 0 bases and J lost 3 bases. CDR3 sequence (DNA): TGCGCCAGCAGCTTGGAGCTAGCGGGGGAAGAGACCCAGTACTTC. Translated, it gives CASSLELAGEETQYF.

The gene calls are TRBV19 and TRBJ2-1; maybe TRBD2 (6 bases). Germline assignment: CDR1 LNHDA and CDR2 SQIVND (reference sequence). The germline V and J ends were trimmed by 7 bases and 4 bases, with 14 bases remaining between them. CDR3 length equals 14 residues. CDR3 bases: TGTGCCAGTACGATATCGGGGGTTTACAATGAGCAGTTCTTC. Amino acids: CASTISGVYNEQFF.

This clone came up a few times. The chain has TRBV7-9 and TRBJ2-7, with 8 bases fitting TRBD1. This CDR3 has 15 residues. Germline V lookup: CDR1 SEHNR, CDR2 FQNEAQ (reference sequence). The V and J ends lost 5 bases and 0 bases, in that order; junction bases with no gene match: 6. As DNA, the CDR3 is TGTGCCAGCAGCCCCTCCGGGACAGGCTCCTACGAGCAGTACTTC. Protein: CASSPSGTGSYEQYF.

This clone has just a few counts. The chain carries TRBV5-1 and TRBJ2-1; 8 bases fit TRBD1. CDR3 length equals 15 residues. Germline V lookup: CDR1 SGHRS, CDR2 YFSETQ. The V segment lost 4 bases and the J segment 4 bases; nucleotides outside the gene matches: 7. CDR3 region: CASSKGQGPYNEQFF. The DNA of the CDR3 is TGCGCCAGCAGCAAAGGACAGGGCCCGTACAATGAGCAGTTCTTC.

The chain couples TRBV6-6 to TRBJ2-5, with TRBD2 matching 7 bases. The V segment lost 7 bases and the J segment 4 bases; nucleotides outside the gene matches: 9. CDR1 and CDR2 from the germline V gene are MNHNY and SVGAGI (reference sequence). The CDR3 is made up of 14 amino acids. CDR3 sequence reads: CASIPWEGRETQYF. Written as DNA, the CDR3 is TGTGCCAGCATCCCATGGGAGGGGAGAGAGACCCAGTACTTC.

The chain employs TRBV5-1 and TRBJ2-5, with no clear D. This CDR3 comprises 12 residues. Germline assignment: CDR1 SGHRS and CDR2 YFSETQ. V gave up 4 bases and J gave up 6 bases, with 10 bases separating them. The CDR3 DNA sequence: TGCGCCAGCAGCGCCTCCCAGAAGACCCAGTACTTC. Translated, it gives CASSASQKTQYF.

This clone was picked up a small number of times. The chain joins TRBV15 to TRBJ2-1; D gene uncertain. The germline gives CDR1 LNHNV, CDR2 YYDKDF (reference sequence). CDR3 length: 14 amino acids. Trimming left V 4 bases short and J 8 bases short, with 15 bases between. For the CDR3, the DNA is TGTGCCACCAGCACCAGATACCAGTCCCATGAGCAGTTCTTC. Encoded protein: CATSTRYQSHEQFF.